This T cell receptor (beta chain) was found in a study of blood T cell repertoires in COVID-19. About the research overall: T cells, B-cell-depleted T cells, or PBMCs provided the cDNA or gDNA that served as material.

In the source study's methods: Estimation of nucleated cell counts relied on the amplification of reference gene primers. The assay was immunoSEQ multiplex PCR, and TCRdb's table has in-frame clones only and misses some. D and trimming were read from the DNA, whereas the V and J calls and clone size are those reported in that table. The sample holds under 150,000 clones, 65% to 85% seen once. Individuals aged 18 to 89 years were recruited from 24 US areas. Exposed study participants had met a COVID-19 case within 2 weeks before entry. The receptor's source is a woman aged 45-59 years who had been exposed to COVID-19. The sequenced material came from PBMCs or T cells enriched from blood (not recorded which).

CDR3 region: CASSVGIDRGFDEQFF. In DNA form, the CDR3 reads TGTGCCAGCAGCGTAGGTATCGACAGGGGGTTTGATGAGCAGTTCTTC. The chain joins TRBV9 to TRBJ2-1, with 9 bases fitting TRBD1. Per germline, CDR1 SGDLS and CDR2 YYNGEE. Trimming took 0 bases from V and 8 from J; bases not matched to a gene: 9. CDR3 size: 16 residues.